The rows below give T cell receptor beta chains drawn from one sample of a study of vaccination and CD4 T cells after COVID-19. Each CDR3 protein is one row after TCRdb ran MiXCR on the PCR reads. The profile shows 20,000 to 25,000 distinct CDR3 sequences, approximately 51% of them singletons. Their specific antigens are unknown. Specimen: CD4+ T cells from blood, cultured in vitro. The receptors come from a human donor who had recovered from COVID-19. CDR3s include the opening cysteine and the closing phenylalanine or tryptophan. Each record gives: D gene, V gene, J gene, clone size, CDR3 DNA, CDR3 protein. The D gene is left open where the match is weak. Clone size appears in some rows only: once, few, many, or a class for an expanded clone.

d_gene: TRBD2
v_gene: TRBV10-1
j_gene: TRBJ2-2
abundance: NA
CDR3nt: TGCGCCAGCAGCCGATCCGGGACGGGGGGCACCGGGGAGCTGTTTTTT
CDR3aa: CASSRSGTGGTGELFF

d_gene: NA
v_gene: TRBV20-1
j_gene: TRBJ2-5
abundance: NA
CDR3nt: TGCAGTGCTAGAGAGGGGGCGCCCAGAGTTCGGCAAGAGACCCAGTACTTC
CDR3aa: CSAREGAPRVRQETQYF

d_gene: TRBD2
v_gene: TRBV6-2/TRBV6-3
j_gene: TRBJ2-5
abundance: NA
CDR3nt: TGTGCCAGCAGTTTTGGCGGGAGGGCCGTGAGAGAGACCCAGTACTTC
CDR3aa: CASSFGGRAVRETQYF

d_gene: NA
v_gene: TRBV7-9
j_gene: TRBJ2-5
abundance: once
CDR3nt: TGTGCCAGCAGCTTAGGTATTAGCGGAGAGACCCAGTACTTC
CDR3aa: CASSLGISGETQYF

d_gene: NA
v_gene: TRBV28
j_gene: TRBJ1-2
abundance: NA
CDR3nt: TGTGCCAGCACCCCGCCGGGAGGGAACTATGGCTACACCTTC
CDR3aa: CASTPPGGNYGYTF

d_gene: NA
v_gene: TRBV6-5
j_gene: TRBJ1-2
abundance: NA
CDR3nt: TGTGCCAGCAGTTACTTAATCGGGCGATCTTATGGCTACACCTTC
CDR3aa: CASSYLIGRSYGYTF

d_gene: TRBD1
v_gene: TRBV20-1
j_gene: TRBJ1-2
abundance: NA
CDR3nt: TGCAGTGGCCTCCGGGACAGAGGTCATTATGGCTACACCTTC
CDR3aa: CSGLRDRGHYGYTF

d_gene: NA
v_gene: TRBV20-1
j_gene: TRBJ1-4
abundance: NA
CDR3nt: TGCAGTGCTAGAGATCAACAGGGCGGAGAAAAACTGTTTTTT
CDR3aa: CSARDQQGGEKLFF

d_gene: NA
v_gene: TRBV28
j_gene: TRBJ2-7
abundance: few
CDR3nt: TGTGCCAGTGAAAGAGAGGGGACCGAGCAGTACTTC
CDR3aa: CASEREGTEQYF

d_gene: NA
v_gene: TRBV28
j_gene: TRBJ2-1
abundance: NA
CDR3nt: TGTGCCAGCAGTTTTGGAGGTTCCTACAATGAGCAGTTCTTC
CDR3aa: CASSFGGSYNEQFF

d_gene: NA
v_gene: TRBV20-1
j_gene: TRBJ2-3
abundance: NA
CDR3nt: TGCAGTGCTCCCCGTACTAGACCTTCGGGCACAGATACGCAGTATTTT
CDR3aa: CSAPRTRPSGTDTQYF

d_gene: TRBD1
v_gene: TRBV29-1
j_gene: TRBJ1-2
abundance: NA
CDR3nt: TGCAGCGTTGAAACAGGGGCAGGCTATGGCTACACCTTC
CDR3aa: CSVETGAGYGYTF

d_gene: NA
v_gene: TRBV7-6
j_gene: TRBJ2-5
abundance: NA
CDR3nt: TGTGCCAGCAGCGCCGGAGGGACGGAGACCCAGTACTTC
CDR3aa: CASSAGGTETQYF

d_gene: NA
v_gene: TRBV6-1
j_gene: TRBJ2-2
abundance: NA
CDR3nt: TGTGCCAGCAGTGCCGCTCTAAAGCCGAACACCGGGGAGCTGTTTTTT
CDR3aa: CASSAALKPNTGELFF

d_gene: NA
v_gene: TRBV12-1
j_gene: TRBJ1-1
abundance: NA
CDR3nt: TGTGCCAGCAGCTTCTTACGGAACACTGAAGCTTTCTTT
CDR3aa: CASSFLRNTEAFF

d_gene: TRBD2
v_gene: TRBV10-3
j_gene: TRBJ2-7
abundance: once
CDR3nt: TGTGCCATCAGTGGGACTAGCGGGGTTACCTACGAGCAGTACTTC
CDR3aa: CAISGTSGVTYEQYF

d_gene: TRBD2
v_gene: TRBV28
j_gene: TRBJ2-7
abundance: NA
CDR3nt: TGTGCCAGCAGGCTAGCGGGAGGCCTTTACGAGCAGTACTTC
CDR3aa: CASRLAGGLYEQYF

d_gene: NA
v_gene: TRBV6-1
j_gene: TRBJ1-1
abundance: NA
CDR3nt: TGTGCCAGCACCAACGTCGGGTCCGGGGAAGCTTTCTTT
CDR3aa: CASTNVGSGEAFF

d_gene: TRBD1
v_gene: TRBV28
j_gene: TRBJ2-5
abundance: NA
CDR3nt: TGTGCCAGCAGTTCGCCCGGGGCCCAGGGGGAGACCCAGCACTTC
CDR3aa: CASSSPGAQGETQHF

d_gene: NA
v_gene: TRBV7-9
j_gene: TRBJ2-3
abundance: NA
CDR3nt: TGTGCCAGCAGCTTAGGACGGGACTGGATCACAGATACGCAGTATTTT
CDR3aa: CASSLGRDWITDTQYF

d_gene: TRBD1
v_gene: TRBV2
j_gene: TRBJ2-7
abundance: NA
CDR3nt: TGTGCCAGCAGTGTTAACAGGGGAATCAACGAGCAGTACTTC
CDR3aa: CASSVNRGINEQYF

d_gene: NA
v_gene: TRBV2
j_gene: TRBJ1-2
abundance: few
CDR3nt: TGTGCCAGCAGTGGAAGGGCGTACGATGGCTACACCTTC
CDR3aa: CASSGRAYDGYTF

d_gene: NA
v_gene: TRBV6-1
j_gene: TRBJ2-5
abundance: NA
CDR3nt: TGTGCCAGCAGTGAAGAAGGTACAGGGAAAGAGACCCAGTACTTC
CDR3aa: CASSEEGTGKETQYF

d_gene: NA
v_gene: TRBV6-5
j_gene: TRBJ2-2
abundance: NA
CDR3nt: TGTGCCAGCAGTTATCAGAGGGCCGGTCGTGACGGGGAGCTGTTTTTT
CDR3aa: CASSYQRAGRDGELFF

d_gene: NA
v_gene: TRBV15
j_gene: TRBJ2-2
abundance: NA
CDR3nt: TGTGCCACCAGCAGAGATCTTGACGCCGGGGAGCTGTTTTTT
CDR3aa: CATSRDLDAGELFF

d_gene: NA
v_gene: TRBV2
j_gene: TRBJ1-2
abundance: NA
CDR3nt: TGTGCCAGCAGTGAAGCCCCAGGTATCTATGGCTACACCTTC
CDR3aa: CASSEAPGIYGYTF

d_gene: TRBD1
v_gene: TRBV6-1
j_gene: TRBJ1-5
abundance: NA
CDR3nt: TGTGCCAGCAGTCTAACAGGGGATCAGCCCCAGCATTTT
CDR3aa: CASSLTGDQPQHF

d_gene: NA
v_gene: TRBV2
j_gene: TRBJ1-1
abundance: medium-sized
CDR3nt: TGTGCCAGCAGTCTGACCTCCCCGGACACTGAAGCTTTCTTT
CDR3aa: CASSLTSPDTEAFF

d_gene: TRBD1
v_gene: TRBV28
j_gene: TRBJ2-3
abundance: NA
CDR3nt: TGTGCCAGCCGAAAGGGGGCGGATCTAATGGGAGATACGCAGTATTTT
CDR3aa: CASRKGADLMGDTQYF

d_gene: NA
v_gene: TRBV6-5
j_gene: TRBJ1-1
abundance: few
CDR3nt: TGTGCCAGCAGTTGGAGGGGAAGGGCTTTCTTT
CDR3aa: CASSWRGRAFF

d_gene: NA
v_gene: TRBV24-1
j_gene: TRBJ2-5
abundance: few
CDR3nt: TGTGCCACCAGTGATTTGGCCAGGGGACAAGAGACCCAGTACTTC
CDR3aa: CATSDLARGQETQYF

d_gene: TRBD2
v_gene: TRBV28
j_gene: TRBJ2-7
abundance: NA
CDR3nt: TGTGCCAGCAAACTAGCGGGCGCCACCTACGAGCAGTACTTC
CDR3aa: CASKLAGATYEQYF

d_gene: NA
v_gene: TRBV27
j_gene: TRBJ1-6
abundance: few
CDR3nt: TGTGCCAGCAGTTCCTATAATTCACCCCTCCACTTT
CDR3aa: CASSSYNSPLHF

d_gene: NA
v_gene: TRBV6-5
j_gene: TRBJ1-5
abundance: few
CDR3nt: TGTGCCAGCAGTTACGAAGGGTTCGATCAGCCCCAGCATTTT
CDR3aa: CASSYEGFDQPQHF

d_gene: NA
v_gene: TRBV20-1
j_gene: TRBJ2-1
abundance: NA
CDR3nt: TGCAGTGCTAACCTAGCCTCCTACAATGAGCAGTTCTTC
CDR3aa: CSANLASYNEQFF

d_gene: NA
v_gene: TRBV6-2/TRBV6-3
j_gene: TRBJ1-2
abundance: NA
CDR3nt: TGTGCCAGCAGACCTGACAGGTCCTTAAGTGGCTACACCTTC
CDR3aa: CASRPDRSLSGYTF

d_gene: TRBD2
v_gene: TRBV5-4
j_gene: TRBJ2-3
abundance: NA
CDR3nt: TGTGCCAGCGGGAGGGCGACAGATACGCAGTATTTT
CDR3aa: CASGRATDTQYF

d_gene: TRBD1
v_gene: TRBV20-1
j_gene: TRBJ2-7
abundance: few
CDR3nt: TGCAGTGCTACCCCCCTAGGACAGGAGAACGAGCAGTACTTC
CDR3aa: CSATPLGQENEQYF

d_gene: TRBD1
v_gene: TRBV19
j_gene: TRBJ1-2
abundance: NA
CDR3nt: TGTGCCAGTAGTGTACAGGGGGCGGCTAACTATGGCTACACCTTC
CDR3aa: CASSVQGAANYGYTF

d_gene: TRBD2
v_gene: TRBV24-1
j_gene: TRBJ2-3
abundance: NA
CDR3nt: TGTGCCACATCTAGCGGGAGCACAGATACGCAGTATTTT
CDR3aa: CATSSGSTDTQYF

d_gene: NA
v_gene: TRBV19
j_gene: TRBJ1-4
abundance: NA
CDR3nt: TGTGCCAGTACAGGGCCCCAAGTAACTAATGAAAAACTGTTTTTT
CDR3aa: CASTGPQVTNEKLFF

d_gene: TRBD1
v_gene: TRBV28
j_gene: TRBJ2-7
abundance: NA
CDR3nt: TGTGCCAGCAGGGAGACGGGACAGGGCTACGAGCAGTACTTC
CDR3aa: CASRETGQGYEQYF

d_gene: NA
v_gene: TRBV7-3
j_gene: TRBJ2-2
abundance: few
CDR3nt: TGTGCCAGCAGCACCCAGGGTTGGGGCGGGGAGCTGTTTTTT
CDR3aa: CASSTQGWGGELFF

d_gene: NA
v_gene: TRBV6-5
j_gene: TRBJ2-1
abundance: NA
CDR3nt: TGTGCCAGCAGTTTGGTAGGGGAGGAGCAGTTCTTC
CDR3aa: CASSLVGEEQFF

d_gene: NA
v_gene: TRBV4-1
j_gene: TRBJ1-1
abundance: NA
CDR3nt: TGCGCCAGCAGCCAAGTTGTGCCACGGGCGCTGAACACTGAAGCTTTCTTT
CDR3aa: CASSQVVPRALNTEAFF

d_gene: TRBD2
v_gene: TRBV7-9
j_gene: TRBJ2-3
abundance: NA
CDR3nt: TGTGCCAGCAGCCCGAGTCAGCGGGAGGGGACAGATACGCAGTATTTT
CDR3aa: CASSPSQREGTDTQYF

d_gene: NA
v_gene: TRBV6-2/TRBV6-3
j_gene: TRBJ2-2
abundance: few
CDR3nt: TGTGCCAGCAGCCCGAACACCGGGGAGCTGTTTTTT
CDR3aa: CASSPNTGELFF

d_gene: NA
v_gene: TRBV30
j_gene: TRBJ1-6
abundance: NA
CDR3nt: TGTGCCTTCCGGGACCCAGAGCTACCCCTCCACTTT
CDR3aa: CAFRDPELPLHF

d_gene: NA
v_gene: TRBV27
j_gene: TRBJ2-7
abundance: NA
CDR3nt: TGTGCCAGCAGTGATCACTCACAGCTACGAGAGCAGTACTTC
CDR3aa: CASSDHSQLREQYF

d_gene: NA
v_gene: TRBV7-9
j_gene: TRBJ1-6
abundance: NA
CDR3nt: TGTGCCAGCAGCTTAGAACAGCGTTACTCACCCCTCCACTTT
CDR3aa: CASSLEQRYSPLHF

d_gene: NA
v_gene: TRBV10-3
j_gene: TRBJ1-1
abundance: NA
CDR3nt: TGTGCCATCAGTGAGTCAGAGGAGGGAGAAGCTTTCTTT
CDR3aa: CAISESEEGEAFF